This T cell receptor (beta chain) was retrieved from a study of response to subunit inactivated influenza vaccine. Broader study findings: Authors suggested few new T cells are recruited by each seasonal influenza vaccination.

TCRdb analysed the RT-PCR reads with MiXCR anew, one entry per CDR3 protein. The profile covers 750,000 to 850,000 distinct CDR3 sequences, with roughly 20% appearing a single time and 11% taken by the ten largest. To note about this clonotype: Its antigen is not identified.

The TCR originated in a man between 50 and 59 years old who received an inactivated influenza vaccine. The sequencing here drew on PBMCs from blood, taken 4 to 6 days after vaccination.

The CDR3: CASRRLAGDYEQYF. DNA of the CDR3: TGTGCCAGCAGGAGACTAGCGGGAGACTACGAGCAGTACTTC. The chain combines TRBV28 with TRBJ2-7; 12 positions agree with TRBD2. The CDR3 consists of 14 residues. Germline-derived CDR1 and CDR2 are MDHEN and SYDVKM. V gave up 6 bases and J gave up 3 bases; unmatched junction bases: 3.